The T cell receptor beta chain under discussion was sequenced for a study of T-cell memory formation after mild COVID-19. MiXCR, run by TCRdb on the 5' RACE reads, gives a single entry per CDR3 protein. The data show hundreds of thousands of distinct CDR3 sequences, with less than 25% seen just once and about 8.4% held by the top ten. The junction had 8 bases not matched to a gene; V was cut back by 4 bases and J by 3 bases. The CDR3 has 16 amino acids. CDR1 is KGHSH, CDR2 LQKENI, per germline. This receptor was taken from an adult woman who had mild COVID-19 (a few samples of this study predate the infection). Cell type and time point are not known. Sequencing was performed on PBMCs or a T cell subset sorted from them (not recorded which). This sequence joins TRBV18 and TRBJ2-2; 7 nucleotides align to TRBD1. CDR3 loop: CASSLPGQSHTGELFF. The CDR3 nucleotides are TGTGCCAGCTCACTGCCGGGACAGAGCCACACCGGGGAGCTGTTTTTT.